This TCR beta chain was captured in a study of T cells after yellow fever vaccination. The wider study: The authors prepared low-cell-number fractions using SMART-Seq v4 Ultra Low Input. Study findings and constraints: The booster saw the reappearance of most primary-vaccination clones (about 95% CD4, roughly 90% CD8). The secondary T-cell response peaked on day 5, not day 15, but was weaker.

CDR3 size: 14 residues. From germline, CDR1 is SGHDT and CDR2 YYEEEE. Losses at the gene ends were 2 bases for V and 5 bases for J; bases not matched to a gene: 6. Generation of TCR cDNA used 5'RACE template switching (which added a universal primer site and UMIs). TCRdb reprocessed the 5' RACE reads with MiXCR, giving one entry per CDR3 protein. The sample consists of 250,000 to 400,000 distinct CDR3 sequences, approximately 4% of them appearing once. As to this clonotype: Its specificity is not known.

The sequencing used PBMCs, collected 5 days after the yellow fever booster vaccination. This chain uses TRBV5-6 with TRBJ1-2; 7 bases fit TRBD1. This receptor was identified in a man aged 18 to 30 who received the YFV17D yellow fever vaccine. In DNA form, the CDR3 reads TGTGCCAGCAGCTTACAGGGGTACGGTTATGGCTACACCTTC. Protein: CASSLQGYGYGYTF.